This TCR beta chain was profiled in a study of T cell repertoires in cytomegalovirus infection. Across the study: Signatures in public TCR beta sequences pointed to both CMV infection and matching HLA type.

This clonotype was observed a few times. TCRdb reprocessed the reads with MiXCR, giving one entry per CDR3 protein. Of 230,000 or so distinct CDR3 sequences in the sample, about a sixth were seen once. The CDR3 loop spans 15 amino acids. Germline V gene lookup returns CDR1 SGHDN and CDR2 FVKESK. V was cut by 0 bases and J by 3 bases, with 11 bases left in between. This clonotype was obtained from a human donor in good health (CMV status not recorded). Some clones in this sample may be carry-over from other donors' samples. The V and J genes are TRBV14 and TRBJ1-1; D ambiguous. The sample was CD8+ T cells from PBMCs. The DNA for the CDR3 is TGTGCCAGCAGCCAAGATGAGGGTTGGGACACTGAAGCTTTCTTT. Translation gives CASSQDEGWDTEAFF.